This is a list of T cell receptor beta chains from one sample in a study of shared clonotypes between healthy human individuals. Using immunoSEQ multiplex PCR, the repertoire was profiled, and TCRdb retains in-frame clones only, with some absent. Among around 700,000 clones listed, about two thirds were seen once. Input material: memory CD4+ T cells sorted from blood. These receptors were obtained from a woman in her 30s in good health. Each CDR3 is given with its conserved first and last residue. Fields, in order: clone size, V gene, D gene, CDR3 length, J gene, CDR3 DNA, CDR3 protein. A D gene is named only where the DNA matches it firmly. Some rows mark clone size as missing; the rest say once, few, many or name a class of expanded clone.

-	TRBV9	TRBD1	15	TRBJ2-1	TGTGCCAGCATGAGAGGGGACAGGGTAACGAATGAGCAGTTCTTC	CASMRGDRVTNEQFF
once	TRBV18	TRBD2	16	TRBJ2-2	TGTGCCAGCTCACCATTAGCGGGAGAAAACACCGGGGAGCTGTTTTTT	CASSPLAGENTGELFF
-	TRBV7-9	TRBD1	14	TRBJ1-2	TGTGCCAGCAGCTCCGGACAGGGGGCGGGAGGCTACACCTTC	CASSSGQGAGGYTF
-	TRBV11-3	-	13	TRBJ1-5	TGTGCCAGCAGCTTAGGTAGGGATCAGCCCCAGCATTTT	CASSLGRDQPQHF
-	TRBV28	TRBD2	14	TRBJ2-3	TGTGCCAGCAGTTTAGCGGGAGTTACAGATACGCAGTATTTT	CASSLAGVTDTQYF
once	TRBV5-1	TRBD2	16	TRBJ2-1	TGCGCCAGCAGCCCCGGGACTAGCGGTCCCTACAATGAGCAGTTCTTC	CASSPGTSGPYNEQFF
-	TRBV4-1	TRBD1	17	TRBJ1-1	TGCGCCAGCAGCCAAGTACGGACAGGGGTCGTCGGCACTGAAGCTTTCTTT	CASSQVRTGVVGTEAFF
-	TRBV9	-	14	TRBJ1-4	TGTGCCAGCAGCGGGACGGCTATTAATGAAAAACTGTTTTTT	CASSGTAINEKLFF
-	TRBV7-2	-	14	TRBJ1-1	TGTGCCAGCAGACGCGGGGCAGGGCGTACTGAAGCTTTCTTT	CASRRGAGRTEAFF
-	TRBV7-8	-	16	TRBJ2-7	TGTGCCAGCAGCCCCCGACCCGGGATTGCGGACTACGAGCAGTACTTC	CASSPRPGIADYEQYF
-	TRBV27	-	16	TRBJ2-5	TGTGCCAGCAAGGGTTTGGTTTGGGGAGGTGAGGAGACCCAGTACTTC	CASKGLVWGGEETQYF
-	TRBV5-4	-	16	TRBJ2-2	TGTGCCAGCTGCACCTTCGGGGCGGAAAACACCGGGGAGCTGTTTTTT	CASCTFGAENTGELFF
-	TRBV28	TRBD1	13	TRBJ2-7	TGTGCCAGCAGCGGACAGGGGATCTACGAGCAGTACTTC	CASSGQGIYEQYF
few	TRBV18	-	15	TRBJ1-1	TGTGCCAGCTCACCACGGGCAGGAGAGAACACTGAAGCTTTCTTT	CASSPRAGENTEAFF
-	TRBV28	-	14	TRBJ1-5	TGTGCCAGCAGTTTTCTGAGGGATTCGCAGCCCCAGCATTTT	CASSFLRDSQPQHF
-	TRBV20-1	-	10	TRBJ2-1	TGCAGTCCCGGGAATAATGAGCAGTTCTTC	CSPGNNEQFF
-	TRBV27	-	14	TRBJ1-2	TGTGCCAGCAGTTTGCGCGGAGCTAACTATGGCTACACCTTC	CASSLRGANYGYTF
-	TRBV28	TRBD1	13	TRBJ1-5	TGTGCCAGCAGACTACAGGGGAATCAGCCCCAGCATTTT	CASRLQGNQPQHF
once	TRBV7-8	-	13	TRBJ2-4	TGTGCCAGCAGCTATTTAGCCAAAAACATTCAGTACTTC	CASSYLAKNIQYF
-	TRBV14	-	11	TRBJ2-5	TGTGCCAGCAGCCAAAGGGAGACCCAGTACTTC	CASSQRETQYF
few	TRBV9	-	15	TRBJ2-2	TGTGCCAGCAGCCCCAGGCGGGATAACACCGGGGAGCTGTTTTTT	CASSPRRDNTGELFF
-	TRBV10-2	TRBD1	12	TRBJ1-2	TGCGCCAGCCGGGACAGAGAATCCGGCTACACCTTC	CASRDRESGYTF
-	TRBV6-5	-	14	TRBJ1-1	TGTGCCAGCAGTTACGGCGGATTGAACACTGAAGCTTTCTTT	CASSYGGLNTEAFF
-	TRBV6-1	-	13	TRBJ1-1	TGTGCCAGCAGTGAAGTGAGGAACACTGAAGCTTTCTTT	CASSEVRNTEAFF
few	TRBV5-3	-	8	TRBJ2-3	TGTGCCAGGGACACGCAGTATTTT	CARDTQYF
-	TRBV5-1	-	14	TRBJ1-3	TGCGCCAGCAGCTTGGGTGTCAGGCCAAACACCATATATTTT	CASSLGVRPNTIYF
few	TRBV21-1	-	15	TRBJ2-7	TGTGCCAGCAGCAACACTAGCGGGAAGGCCTACGAGCAGTACTTC	CASSNTSGKAYEQYF
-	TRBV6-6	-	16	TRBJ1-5	TGTGCCAGCAGTTATCGCAGGGCCTATAGCAATCAGCCCCAGCATTTT	CASSYRRAYSNQPQHF
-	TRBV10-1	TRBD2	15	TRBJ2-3	TGCGCCAGCAGCCCCGGGACTAGCGTGGGGGATACGCAGTATTTT	CASSPGTSVGDTQYF
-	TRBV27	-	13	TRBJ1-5	TGTGCCAGCAGTAAAGGGGGGGAACAGCCCCAGCATTTT	CASSKGGEQPQHF
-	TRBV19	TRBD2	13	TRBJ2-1	TGTGCCAGTACCCCCCCGGGACTACGAGAGCAGTTCTTC	CASTPPGLREQFF
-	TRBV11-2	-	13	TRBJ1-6	TGTGCCAGCAGCGGCGGACGGGATGCACCCCTCCACTTT	CASSGGRDAPLHF
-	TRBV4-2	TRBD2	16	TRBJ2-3	TGTGCCAGCAGCCCAAGACTAGCGGGAGACACAGATACGCAGTATTTT	CASSPRLAGDTDTQYF
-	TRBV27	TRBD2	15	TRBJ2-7	TGTGCCAGCAGTACCCGACTAGCGGGAGCCTACGAGCAGTACTTC	CASSTRLAGAYEQYF
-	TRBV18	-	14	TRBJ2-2	TGTGCCAGCTCACCCTCACGGAACACCGGGGAGCTGTTTTTT	CASSPSRNTGELFF
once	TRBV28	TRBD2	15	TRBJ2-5	TGTGCCAGCAGGCCGACTAGCGGGGGCCAAGAGACCCAGTACTTC	CASRPTSGGQETQYF
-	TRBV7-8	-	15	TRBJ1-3	TGTGCCAGCAGCCCCAGGGATCCAAGTGGAAACACCATATATTTT	CASSPRDPSGNTIYF
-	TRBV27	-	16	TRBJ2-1	TGTGCCAGCAAGATAATGGGAGGCCTCTCCTACAATGAGCAGTTCTTC	CASKIMGGLSYNEQFF
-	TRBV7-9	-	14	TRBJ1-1	TGTGCCAGCAGGTGTGAGACGTGCAACACTGAAGCTTTCTTT	CASRCETCNTEAFF
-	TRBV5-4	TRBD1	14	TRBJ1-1	TGTGCCAGCAGCTGGGACAGGGGAAACACTGAAGCTTTCTTT	CASSWDRGNTEAFF
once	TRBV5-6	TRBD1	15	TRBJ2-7	TGTGCCAGCAGCCTCTTCGACAGGGGGCTCGGCGAGCAGTACTTC	CASSLFDRGLGEQYF
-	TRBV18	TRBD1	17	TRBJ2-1	TGTGCCAGCTCACCACGGCGCCTCGGACAGGGATACAATGAGCAGTTCTTC	CASSPRRLGQGYNEQFF
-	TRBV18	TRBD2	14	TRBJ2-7	TGTGCCAGCTCACTAGGGACTAGCGGGAGCGAGCAGTACTTC	CASSLGTSGSEQYF
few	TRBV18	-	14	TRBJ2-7	TGTGCCAGCTCACCTCCCAGGACAGCCTACGAGCAGTACTTC	CASSPPRTAYEQYF
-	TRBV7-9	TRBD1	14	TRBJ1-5	TGTGCCAGCAGCCGGACAGGGGGAGGTCAGCCCCAGCATTTT	CASSRTGGGQPQHF
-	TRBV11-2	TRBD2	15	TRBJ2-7	TGTGCCAGCAGCTCGACTAGCGGGAGGTGGATCGAGCAGTACTTC	CASSSTSGRWIEQYF